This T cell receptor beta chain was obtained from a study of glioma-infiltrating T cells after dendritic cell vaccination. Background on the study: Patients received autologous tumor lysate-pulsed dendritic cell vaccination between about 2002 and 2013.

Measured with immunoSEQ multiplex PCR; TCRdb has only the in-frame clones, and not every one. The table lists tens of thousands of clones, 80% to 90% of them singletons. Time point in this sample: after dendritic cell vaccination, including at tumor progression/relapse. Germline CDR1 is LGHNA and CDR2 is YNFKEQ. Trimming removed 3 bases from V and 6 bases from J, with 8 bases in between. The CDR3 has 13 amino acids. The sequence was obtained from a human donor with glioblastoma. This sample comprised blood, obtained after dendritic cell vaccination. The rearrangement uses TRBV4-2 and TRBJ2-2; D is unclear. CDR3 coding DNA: TGTGCCAGCAGCCAGGGCTCAGCCGGGGAGCTGTTTTTT. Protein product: CASSQGSAGELFF.